These 15 T cell receptor beta chains came from one sample sequenced in a study of T cell responses to AZD1222 COVID-19 vaccine. The method was immunoSEQ multiplex PCR; TCRdb's version includes in-frame clones alone and lacks a portion of them. Of roughly 140,000 clones in the sample, approximately 86% were seen once. The sample was peripheral blood, taken after recovery from COVID-19. Receptor source: an adult who had recovered from COVID-19.

About this clone itself: Within the sample, other DNA sequences also encode this same CDR3. This sequence joins TRBV19 and TRBJ1-5; D might be TRBD1 (5 bases). The CDR3 sequence is 13 residues long. V dropped 6 bases and J dropped 4 bases, with 10 bases sitting between them. The germline CDR1 and CDR2 sequences are LNHDA and SQIVND (reference sequence). CDR3 sequence (DNA): TGTGCCAGTAGAAGGGACGGGAATCAGCCCCAGCATTTT. Translated: CASRRDGNQPQHF. The full variable domain, rest sourced from reference TRBV19 and TRBJ1-5, is DGGITQSPKYLFRKEGQNVTLSCEQNLNHDAMYWYRQDPGQGLRLIYYSQIVNDFQKGDIAEGYSVSREKKESFPLTVTSAQKNPTAFYLCASRRDGNQPQHFGDGTRLSIL.

The V call is TRBV7-9, the J call TRBJ1-4; 7 nucleotides agree with TRBD1. Unmatched junction bases numbered 12, after V lost 3 bases and J lost 8 bases. The CDR3 totals 16 residues. Germline lookup yields CDR1 SEHNR and CDR2 FQNEAQ (reference sequence). CDR3 coding DNA: TGTGCCAGCAGCTTGGGAGACAGGGCTGGGGGGGAAAAACTGTTTTTT. It is translated as CASSLGDRAGGEKLFF. Full variable domain (outside the CDR3, taken from reference TRBV7-9 and TRBJ1-4): DTGVSQNPRHKITKRGQNVTFRCDPISEHNRLYWYRQTLGQGPEFLTYFQNEAQLEKSRLLSDRFSAERPKGSFSTLEIQRTEQGDSAMYLCASSLGDRAGGEKLFFGSGTQLSVL.

The chain employs TRBV7-3 and TRBJ1-4; 8 nucleotides line up with TRBD1. The CDR3 consists of 15 residues. Germline CDR1 SGHTA, CDR2 FQGTGA. The V gene end was trimmed by 1 base and the J gene end by 7 bases; junction bases not matched to a gene: 5. The CDR3 sequence is CASSLSGDRLEKLFF. DNA of the CDR3: TGTGCCAGCAGCTTAAGCGGGGACAGGCTTGAAAAACTGTTTTTT.

The chain links TRBV18 to TRBJ2-2, with D uncertain. The CDR3 sequence is 16 residues long. Trimming took off 8 bases at V and 0 bases at J, with 16 bases between the two ends. Germline V gene sequence: CDR1 KGHSH, CDR2 LQKENI. CDR3: CASTWSGTANTGELFF. In DNA form, the CDR3 reads TGTGCCAGCACCTGGTCCGGAACCGCGAACACCGGGGAGCTGTTTTTT.

This clone was observed a single time. V is TRBV2 and J is TRBJ1-3; D is possibly TRBD1 (6 bases). The CDR3 length is 14 residues. V gave up 3 bases and J gave up 0 bases, with 6 bases separating them. CDR1 and CDR2 (germline): SNHLY, FYNNEI. Here the CDR3 DNA reads TGTGCCAGCAGTGAGGACAGCTCTGGAAACACCATATATTTT. Encoded protein: CASSEDSSGNTIYF. The full variable domain, in which reference TRBV2 and TRBJ1-3 provide the parts outside the CDR3, is EPEVTQTPSHQVTQMGQEVILRCVPISNHLYFYWYRQILGQKVEFLVSFYNNEISEKSEIFDDQFSVERPDGSNFTLKIRSTKLEDSAMYFCASSEDSSGNTIYFGEGSWLTVV.

This clone was counted once. The rearrangement joins TRBV19 to TRBJ1-1; D is ambiguous. Deletions cut 0 bases from V and 3 bases from J, with 8 bases between. The V gene's germline CDR1 is LNHDA and CDR2 SQIVND (reference sequence). CDR3 length: 14 amino acids. The CDR3 region is CASSIDGGYTEAFF. Written as DNA, the CDR3 is TGTGCCAGTAGTATAGATGGTGGGTACACTGAAGCTTTCTTT.

Only one count was recorded for this clone. The CDR3 DNA reads as TGTGCCATCAGTCAACCTAGAGCGGAAACCGGGGAGCTGTTTTTT. Translating gives CAISQPRAETGELFF. The V and J genes are TRBV10-3 and TRBJ2-2, with D possibly matching TRBD2 (5 bases). Per the germline V gene, CDR1 is ENHRY and CDR2 is SYGVKD. There are 15 residues in the CDR3. V was cut by 5 bases and J by 5 bases, with 15 bases left in between.

The V gene is TRBV7-8, the J gene TRBJ2-5; D remains ambiguous. The V end lost 3 bases, the J end lost 5 bases, and 4 bases lay between the germline ends. From germline, CDR1 is SGHVS and CDR2 FQNEAQ. This CDR3 comprises 11 residues. In nucleotides, the CDR3 is TGTGCCAGCAGCTTCGTTGAGACCCAGTACTTC. Its translation is CASSFVETQYF. The whole variable domain, remainder taken from reference TRBV7-8 and TRBJ2-5, is GAGVSQSPRYKVAKRGQDVALRCDPISGHVSLFWYQQALGQGPEFLTYFQNEAQLDKSGLPSDRFFAERPEGSVSTLKIQRTQQEDSAVYLCASSFVETQYFGPGTRLLVL.

This sequence joins TRBV6-5 and TRBJ2-2, with a weak D call TRBD2 (7 bases). The length of the CDR3 is 15 residues. Trimming pared 6 bases from V and 7 bases from J, leaving 18 bases between. CDR1 is MNHEY and CDR2 is SVGAGI in the germline V gene. The CDR3 nucleotides read TGTGCCAGCAGCTCCACCCGGGGGGCCGGCGGGGAGCTGTTTTTT. It specifies CASSSTRGAGGELFF.

The genes are TRBV5-1 and TRBJ2-3, with D possibly TRBD1 on 5 matching bases. Trimming cost V 0 bases and J 9 bases, with 14 bases left between them. The CDR3 contains 14 residues. Germline V gives CDR1 SGHRS, CDR2 YFSETQ. The CDR3 sequence: CASSLALDQGTQYF. In nucleotides, the CDR3 is TGCGCCAGCAGCTTGGCTTTGGATCAGGGAACGCAGTATTTT.

The chain employs TRBV5-1 and TRBJ2-4; TRBD2 matches at 9 bases. Trimming cost V 0 bases and J 7 bases; bases outside gene matches: 14. Per the germline V gene, CDR1 is SGHRS and CDR2 is YFSETQ. This CDR3 contains 18 residues. CDR3 loop: CASSLASSGDSRGNIQYF. CDR3 DNA: TGCGCCAGCAGCTTGGCGTCTAGCGGGGATTCAAGGGGGAACATTCAGTACTTC.

V usage is TRBV9 and J usage is TRBJ1-3; 7 bases match TRBD1. Germline CDR1 SGDLS, CDR2 YYNGEE. V was clipped by 7 bases and J by 2 bases; unmatched bases: 6. This CDR3 has 14 residues. Here the CDR3 reads CASSRGTAGNTIYF. CDR3 DNA sequence: TGTGCCAGCTCCCGAGGGACAGCTGGAAACACCATATATTTT.

In this sample, this clone turned up once. The J gene is TRBJ2-1, the V gene TRBV5-4; D is ambiguous. There are 11 residues in the CDR3. The V end lost 2 bases, the J end lost 6 bases, and 3 bases lay between the germline ends. CDR1 SGHNT and CDR2 YYREEE come from the germline V gene (reference sequence). The CDR3 bases are TGTGCCAGCAGCTTTTTCAATGAGCAGTTCTTC. Translation: CASSFFNEQFF. The entire variable domain, with the rest obtained from reference TRBV5-4 and TRBJ2-1, is as follows: ETGVTQSPTHLIKTRGQQVTLRCSSQSGHNTVSWYQQALGQGPQFIFQYYREEENGRGNFPPRFSGLQFPNYSSELNVNALELDDSALYLCASSFFNEQFFGPGTRLTVL.

The rearrangement uses TRBV29-1 and TRBJ1-1; maybe TRBD1 (5 bases). Deletions cut 6 bases from V and 13 bases from J, with 15 bases between. This CDR3 contains 10 residues. Germline V CDR1 and CDR2: SQVTM, ANQGSEA. CDR3 in amino acids: CSVRQGGGFF. CDR3 sequence (DNA): TGCAGCGTGAGGCAGGGTGGAGGTTTCTTT.

The chain carries TRBV9 and TRBJ2-2; 8 nucleotides agree with TRBD1. V trimming: 4 bases; J trimming: 3 bases; junction bases outside the gene matches: 5. This CDR3 spans 15 amino acids. Germline CDR1 reads SGDLS; CDR2 reads YYNGEE. Written as DNA, the CDR3 is TGTGCCAGCAGCTCGGACAGGGTGGACACCGGGGAGCTGTTTTTT. As protein: CASSSDRVDTGELFF.